These 29 T cell receptor beta chains originate from one sample sequenced in a study of T-cell reconstitution after alpha-beta-depleted transplantation in children. Construction of the TCRbeta library involved unique molecular identifiers. In TCRdb, the PCR reads were re-called with MiXCR into one record per CDR3 protein. The sample carries approximately 130,000 distinct CDR3 sequences, about a tenth recorded once. Here the sequenced sample was PBMCs, mostly from graft donor cells, taken 180 days after TCRalphabeta/CD19-depleted stem cell transplant. Every receptor here comes from a girl in the first two years of life who had a stem cell transplant for combined immunodeficiency, so the T cells may come from the graft donor.

This clonotype was counted a single time. No conserved phenylalanine or tryptophan is present at the end of the CDR3, so a read error is the likely explanation. The V call is TRBV6-5, the J call TRBJ1-2; D ambiguous. The CDR3 is 14 amino acids. Germline values: CDR1 MNHEY, CDR2 SVGAGI. V gave up 0 bases and J gave up 4 bases, with 9 bases separating them. CDR3 coding DNA: TGTGCCAGCAGTTACTCCTTGGGCGTCTATGGCTACACCTTG. Translated, it gives CASSYSLGVYGYTL.

The V and J genes are TRBV20-1 and TRBJ2-3; 9 bases are a match to TRBD2. The V segment lost 5 bases and the J segment 3 bases; nucleotides outside the gene matches: 6. Per the germline V gene, CDR1 is DFQATT and CDR2 is SNEGSKA (reference sequence). The CDR3 is made up of 14 amino acids. The CDR3 bases are TGCAGTGCTTCGGCTAGCGGGGTTACAGATACGCAGTATTTT. Protein product: CSASASGVTDTQYF.

The chain couples TRBV10-3 to TRBJ2-7; perhaps TRBD2 as D (6 bases). V was pared by 6 bases and J by 2 bases, with 17 bases between. There are 15 residues in the CDR3. The germline CDR1 and CDR2 sequences are ENHRY and SYGVKD. In DNA, the CDR3 is TGTGCCATCAGGGGAGGAGGGGCCGACCCCTACGAGCAGTACTTC. Translating it yields CAIRGGGADPYEQYF.

At least ten counts were recorded for this clonotype. The chain combines TRBV20-1 with TRBJ2-5; D is undetermined. Trimming pared 3 bases from V and 5 bases from J, leaving 7 bases between. This CDR3 region has 11 residues. Germline V gene data show CDR1 as DFQATT and CDR2 as SNEGSKA (reference sequence). The CDR3 DNA reads TGCAGTGCTAGGCCGGCGGAGACCCAGTACTTC. It translates to CSARPAETQYF.

V usage is TRBV7-2 and J usage is TRBJ2-2; D possibly corresponds to TRBD1 (6 bases). Trimming took off 5 bases at V and 5 bases at J, with 15 bases between the two ends. Germline lookup yields CDR1 SGHTA and CDR2 FQGNSA. CDR3 length equals 15 residues. Here the CDR3 reads CASSPRDIGTGELFF. The CDR3 nucleotides read TGTGCCAGCAGCCCCCGGGACATCGGGACCGGGGAGCTGTTTTTT.

This clonotype was found a few times. The CDR3 sequence: CASSLGMAADTQYF. The CDR3, as DNA: TGTGCCAGCAGCTTAGGAATGGCCGCCGATACGCAGTATTTT. The V and J genes are TRBV7-9 and TRBJ2-3; the D is unclear. The germline gives CDR1 SEHNR, CDR2 FQNEAQ (reference sequence). The CDR3 is 14 residues long. Trimming took off 1 base at V and 6 bases at J, with 11 bases between the two ends.

CDR3 sequence: CASSEPGQGIWGSNTEAFF. CDR3 nucleotide sequence: TGTGCCAGCAGTGAGCCGGGACAGGGGATCTGGGGCTCGAACACTGAAGCTTTCTTT. The chain employs TRBV2 and TRBJ1-1; TRBD1 aligns across 10 bases. The ends lost 3 bases at V and 1 base at J; junction bases unmatched: 14. Germline V gene data show CDR1 as SNHLY and CDR2 as FYNNEI. The CDR3 covers 19 residues.

This chain's CDR3 is CSARDRGWGGSTDTQYF. For the CDR3, the DNA is TGCAGTGCTAGAGATAGGGGGTGGGGCGGTAGCACAGATACGCAGTATTTT. The chain links TRBV20-1 to TRBJ2-3; weak D call: TRBD1 (6 bases). The CDR3 extends over 17 amino acids. The germline V and J ends were trimmed by 0 bases and 0 bases, with 16 bases remaining between them. The germline CDR1 and CDR2 sequences are DFQATT and SNEGSKA (reference sequence).

This clonotype has a count of ten or more. The gene calls are TRBV7-6 and TRBJ2-7; the D gene is possibly TRBD1 (6 bases). The CDR3 spans 13 residues. V was shortened by 4 bases and J by 4 bases, with 11 bases between the two germline ends. Germline V gene data show CDR1 as SGHVS and CDR2 as FNYEAQ. CDR3 loop: CASSSLTGYEQYF. In DNA, the CDR3 is TGTGCCAGCAGCTCCCTGACAGGTTACGAGCAGTACTTC.

This chain connects TRBV4-2 to TRBJ2-1; 11 bases agree with TRBD2. Trimming cost V 6 bases and J 6 bases; bases outside gene matches: 13. The CDR3 is made up of 17 amino acids. The germline gives CDR1 LGHNA, CDR2 YNFKEQ. For the CDR3, the DNA is TGTGCCAGCAGTTGGCTAGCGGGGGGAGGGGGCCTCAATGAGCAGTTCTTC. Translated: CASSWLAGGGGLNEQFF.

The chain couples TRBV20-1 to TRBJ2-1, with D possibly TRBD1 on 5 matching bases. The CDR3 spans 13 residues. Trimming removed 5 bases from V and 4 bases from J, with 12 bases in between. Germline loops: CDR1 DFQATT, CDR2 SNEGSKA (reference sequence). In DNA form, the CDR3 reads TGCAGTGCTTTCCGAGACAGTTACAATGAGCAGTTCTTC. Its translation: CSAFRDSYNEQFF.

The rearrangement uses TRBV24-1 and TRBJ2-7; 8 bases agree with TRBD2. V was pared by 0 bases and J by 0 bases, with 3 bases of the junction left unmatched. The germline V gene has CDR1 KGHDR and CDR2 SFDVKD. The CDR3 contains 16 residues. The DNA of the CDR3 is TGTGCCACCAGTGATTTGATCCGGGAGGGCTCCTACGAGCAGTACTTC. Its translation is CATSDLIREGSYEQYF.

The chain recombines TRBV18 with TRBJ2-7; maybe TRBD1 (5 bases). The CDR3 runs to 13 residues. Germline V gene data show CDR1 as KGHSH and CDR2 as LQKENI. V shed 3 bases and J shed 4 bases, with 10 bases lying between them. CDR3: CASSPGHNYEQYF. The CDR3 coding sequence is TGTGCCAGCTCACCCGGACACAATTACGAGCAGTACTTC.

This clonotype showed up just a few times. The chain employs TRBV20-1 and TRBJ2-7, with 9 bases fitting TRBD2. CDR1 is DFQATT and CDR2 is SNEGSKA in the germline V gene (reference sequence). The CDR3 is 16 amino acids. J was trimmed by 2 bases and V by 0 bases; bases with no gene match: 8. CDR3 sequence reads: CSARDNGGRAPYEQYF. The CDR3 DNA reads as TGCAGTGCTAGAGATAACGGCGGGAGGGCCCCCTACGAGCAGTACTTC.

The chain couples TRBV4-3 to TRBJ2-7; D is undetermined. Germline V lookup: CDR1 LGHNA, CDR2 YSLEER. The CDR3 covers 15 residues. The V end lost 1 base, the J end lost 2 bases, and 12 bases lay between the germline ends. CDR3 protein: CASSQVPLPAYEQYF. CDR3 DNA sequence: TGCGCCAGCAGCCAAGTTCCCCTTCCCGCCTACGAGCAGTACTTC.

This clonotype turned up a few times. The chain recombines TRBV20-1 with TRBJ2-3, with TRBD2 as a possible D gene (5 bases). In germline, CDR1 is DFQATT, CDR2 SNEGSKA (reference sequence). V lost 0 bases and J 0 bases, leaving 16 bases between the germline ends. CDR3 length: 17 amino acids. CDR3 in amino acids: CSARELWQRTSTDTQYF. CDR3 in DNA: TGCAGTGCTAGAGAACTATGGCAGAGGACTAGCACAGATACGCAGTATTTT.

This clonotype was seen repeatedly, ten times or more. The chain is built from TRBV7-9 and TRBJ2-1; D is ambiguous. This CDR3 has 12 residues. With 1 base removed from V and 10 bases from J, the gap between germline ends came to 8 bases. Per germline, CDR1 SEHNR and CDR2 FQNEAQ (reference sequence). CDR3 loop: CASSLEIWEQFF. The CDR3 coding sequence is TGTGCCAGCAGCTTAGAAATTTGGGAGCAGTTCTTC.

This rearrangement joins TRBV18 to TRBJ2-2; 7 positions match TRBD1. CDR3 length: 17 amino acids. Germline CDR1 and CDR2: KGHSH and LQKENI. J lost 4 bases, V lost 2 bases, and 10 bases had no gene match. The CDR3 DNA reads TGTGCCAGCTCACCAACGACAGGGAATCAAGGCACCGGGGAGCTGTTTTTT. Translating it yields CASSPTTGNQGTGELFF.

This clonotype was counted between two and nine times. The chain employs TRBV5-1 and TRBJ1-5, with D possibly TRBD1 on 6 matching bases. Germline V CDR1 and CDR2: SGHRS, YFSETQ. Trimming removed 0 bases at V and 4 bases at J, with 17 bases between. The CDR3 is 17 residues long. The chain's CDR3 is CASSLGSWRGKNQPQHF. CDR3 in DNA: TGCGCCAGCAGCTTGGGATCGTGGAGGGGGAAGAATCAGCCCCAGCATTTT.

The table lists this clonotype with a few counts. The chain carries TRBV15 and TRBJ2-1; no definite D call. The V and J ends lost 1 base and 5 bases respectively, with 6 bases between them. CDR3 length: 13 amino acids. CDR1 is LNHNV and CDR2 is YYDKDF in the germline V gene (reference sequence). CDR3 sequence reads: CATSRAFHNEQFF. The CDR3 region has the DNA TGTGCCACCAGCAGAGCGTTTCACAATGAGCAGTTCTTC.

In the case of this clonotype: A read error is possible here, since a much larger clone lies one base away. The CDR3 reads CASPPHSDTQYF. CDR3 DNA: TGTGCCAGCCCACCGCACTCAGATACGCAGTATTTT. V is TRBV18 and J is TRBJ2-3; D is unresolved. The CDR3 is 12 amino acids. CDR1 and CDR2 (germline): KGHSH, LQKENI.

Within the sample, this clonotype is medium-sized. V and J are TRBV12-3 or TRBV12-4 and TRBJ1-5, with D possibly TRBD1 on 5 matching bases. V was shortened by 4 bases and J by 5 bases, with 15 bases between the two germline ends. This CDR3 spans 15 amino acids. The DNA of the CDR3 is TGTGCCAGCAGTTCCCCCGCAGGGAGGGATCAGCCCCAGCATTTT. Residues: CASSSPAGRDQPQHF.

This clonotype was picked up a small number of times. The chain carries TRBV20-1 and TRBJ2-1; 11 positions match TRBD2. Germline V CDR1 and CDR2: DFQATT, SNEGSKA (reference sequence). V trimming: 3 bases; J trimming: 6 bases; junction bases outside the gene matches: 7. The CDR3 spans 15 residues. For the CDR3, the DNA is TGCAGTGCTAGCCTGGGACTAGCGGCGCCCAATGAGCAGTTCTTC. Its translation is CSASLGLAAPNEQFF.

This clonotype was seen only a few times. This sequence joins TRBV5-1 and TRBJ1-3; D gene uncertain. The V gene lost 0 bases and the J gene lost 0 bases, with 7 bases spanning the gap. CDR1 and CDR2 from the germline V gene are SGHRS and YFSETQ. CDR3 length: 15 amino acids. The CDR3 sequence: CASSLDSFSGNTIYF. The CDR3 DNA is TGCGCCAGCAGCTTGGACAGTTTCTCTGGAAACACCATATATTTT.

This clonotype was found a few times. The V call is TRBV5-1, the J call TRBJ2-7, with D maybe TRBD2 (5 bases). In germline, CDR1 is SGHRS, CDR2 YFSETQ. The V end lost 2 bases, the J end lost 3 bases, and 9 bases lay between the germline ends. The CDR3 spans 13 residues. The CDR3 reads CASSFETNYEQYF. In DNA form, the CDR3 reads TGCGCCAGCAGCTTTGAGACTAACTACGAGCAGTACTTC.

V usage is TRBV29-1 and J usage is TRBJ2-2; D could derive from TRBD1 or TRBD2 (6 bases each). Germline V gives CDR1 SQVTM, CDR2 ANQGSEA. V dropped 5 bases and J dropped 7 bases, with 17 bases sitting between them. The CDR3 sequence is 14 residues long. Here the CDR3 reads CSVPTEGVGGELFF. As DNA, the CDR3 is TGCAGCGTTCCGACGGAGGGGGTTGGCGGGGAGCTGTTTTTT.

This clonotype has only a few counts. The chain uses TRBV11-2 and TRBJ2-5, with a tentative D call TRBD1 (5 bases). V gave up 5 bases and J gave up 2 bases, with 9 bases separating them. The CDR3 totals 13 residues. Germline V gives CDR1 SGHAT, CDR2 FQNNGV. In nucleotides, the CDR3 is TGTGCCAGCAGCAGTGGACATCAAGAGACCCAGTACTTC. Protein product: CASSSGHQETQYF.

This clonotype was observed at least ten times. The chain recombines TRBV20-1 with TRBJ1-6, with D hard to call. CDR3 size: 13 residues. The germline CDR1 and CDR2 sequences are DFQATT and SNEGSKA (reference sequence). The V end was cut by 6 bases, the J end by 7 bases, with 13 bases between. CDR3 residues: CSAEAEPNSPLHF. The CDR3 nucleotides read TGCAGTGCCGAGGCAGAACCGAATTCACCCCTCCACTTT.

This clonotype showed up just a few times. The chain uses TRBV12-3 or TRBV12-4 and TRBJ2-1, with D perhaps matching TRBD1 (6 bases). The CDR3 runs 15 residues. Trimming stripped 5 bases from V and 4 bases from J, with 15 bases between. DNA of the CDR3: TGTGCCAGCAGTCCTTACAGGGCTCCTTACAATGAGCAGTTCTTC. It translates to CASSPYRAPYNEQFF.